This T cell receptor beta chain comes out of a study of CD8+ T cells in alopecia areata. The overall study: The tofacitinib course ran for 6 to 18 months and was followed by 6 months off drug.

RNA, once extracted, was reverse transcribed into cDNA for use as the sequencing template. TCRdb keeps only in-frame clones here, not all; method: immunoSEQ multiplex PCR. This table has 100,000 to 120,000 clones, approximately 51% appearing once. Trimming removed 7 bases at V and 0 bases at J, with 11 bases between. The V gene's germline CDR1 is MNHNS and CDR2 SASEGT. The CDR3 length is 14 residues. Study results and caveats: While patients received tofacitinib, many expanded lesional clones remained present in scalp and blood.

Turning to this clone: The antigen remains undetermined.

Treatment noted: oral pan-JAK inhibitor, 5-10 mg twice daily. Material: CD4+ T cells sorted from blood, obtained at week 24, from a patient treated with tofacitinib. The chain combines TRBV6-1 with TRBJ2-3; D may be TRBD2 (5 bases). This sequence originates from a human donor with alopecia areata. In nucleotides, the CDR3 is TGTGCCAGCACCCCGGGATCTAGCACAGATACGCAGTATTTT. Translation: CASTPGSSTDTQYF.